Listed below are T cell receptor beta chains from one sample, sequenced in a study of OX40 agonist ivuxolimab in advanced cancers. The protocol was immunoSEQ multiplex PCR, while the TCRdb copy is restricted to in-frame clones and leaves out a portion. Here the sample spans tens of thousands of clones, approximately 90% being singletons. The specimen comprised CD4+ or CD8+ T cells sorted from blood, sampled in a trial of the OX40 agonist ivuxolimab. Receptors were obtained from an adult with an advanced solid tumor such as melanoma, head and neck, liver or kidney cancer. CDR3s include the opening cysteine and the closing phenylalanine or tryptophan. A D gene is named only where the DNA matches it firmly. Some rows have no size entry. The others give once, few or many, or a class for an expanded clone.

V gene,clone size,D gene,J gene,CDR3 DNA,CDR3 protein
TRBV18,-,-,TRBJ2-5,TGTGCCAGCTCAGGCAGTACAATGCAAGAGACCCAGTACTTC,CASSGSTMQETQYF
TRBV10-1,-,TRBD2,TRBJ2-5,TGCGCCAGCAGTCCTAGCGGGAGGGCCGGAGAGACCCAGTACTTC,CASSPSGRAGETQYF
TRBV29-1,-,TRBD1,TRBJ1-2,TGCAGCGCCTCGACCCGACAGGGATATGGCTACACCTTC,CSASTRQGYGYTF
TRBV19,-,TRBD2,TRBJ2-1,TGTGCCAGTAGCGGACTAGGGGCTTACAATGAGCAGTTCTTC,CASSGLGAYNEQFF
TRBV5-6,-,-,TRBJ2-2,TGTGCCAGCAGCTTGGTAGGCAGGAACACCGGGGAGCTGTTTTTT,CASSLVGRNTGELFF
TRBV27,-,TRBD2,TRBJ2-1,TGTGCCAGCAGTTTAGATACTAGCGGGAGGAATGAGCAGTTCTTC,CASSLDTSGRNEQFF
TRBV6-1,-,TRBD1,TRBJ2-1,TGTGCCATCCGCCGGACAGGGGTGAGTGAGCAGTTCTTC,CAIRRTGVSEQFF
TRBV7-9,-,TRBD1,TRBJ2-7,TGTGCCAGCAGCTTAGTGTTGGGGGACAGACGCTACGAGCAGTACTTC,CASSLVLGDRRYEQYF
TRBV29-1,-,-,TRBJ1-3,TGCAGCGTTCGGGCCAACTCTGGAAACACCATATATTTT,CSVRANSGNTIYF
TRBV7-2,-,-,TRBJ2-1,TGTGCCAGCAACCGGGACCACCTGAGGAATGAGCAGTTCTTC,CASNRDHLRNEQFF
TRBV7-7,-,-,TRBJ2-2,TGTGCTAGCACCCCCCGCCTCGGAGGCACCGGGGAGCTGTTTTTT,CASTPRLGGTGELFF
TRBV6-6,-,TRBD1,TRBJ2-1,TGTGCCAGCAATCACCAGCGGGACAGGGGTTGTGAGCAGTTCTTC,CASNHQRDRGCEQFF
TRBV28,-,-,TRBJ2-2,TGTGCCAGCAGTTCGGGGGCGCCCGGGGAGCTGTTTTTT,CASSSGAPGELFF
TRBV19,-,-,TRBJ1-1,TGTGCCAGTCAAAGGAACACTGAAGCTTTCTTT,CASQRNTEAFF
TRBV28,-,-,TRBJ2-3,TGTGCCAGCAGTTTAAGAGGGTTCACAGATACGCAGTATTTT,CASSLRGFTDTQYF
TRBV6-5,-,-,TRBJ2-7,TGTGCCAGCACTCTAGGGGGGAGCGTCATCTACGAGCAGTACTTC,CASTLGGSVIYEQYF
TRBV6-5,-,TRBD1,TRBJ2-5,TGTGCCAGCAGTTACGGAGGGACAGGGGGCGAGGAGACCCAGTACTTC,CASSYGGTGGEETQYF
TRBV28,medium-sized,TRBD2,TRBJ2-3,TGTGCCAGCAGTCCACCTAGCGGTCTCACAGATACGCAGTATTTT,CASSPPSGLTDTQYF
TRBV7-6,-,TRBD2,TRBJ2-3,TGTGCCAGCAGCTTAGAGGTCGCCCGGACTAGCGGGGGGGCAGATACGCAGTATTTT,CASSLEVARTSGGADTQYF
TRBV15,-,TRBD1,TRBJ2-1,TGTGCCACCAGCAGGGAAGGGGGCGCGATCGGCAATGAGCAGTTCTTC,CATSREGGAIGNEQFF
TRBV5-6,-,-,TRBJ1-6,TGTGCCAGCAGCTTGTATAATTCACCCCTCCACTTT,CASSLYNSPLHF
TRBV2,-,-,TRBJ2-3,TGTGCCAGCAGTCAGAGATGGGATACGCAGTATTTT,CASSQRWDTQYF
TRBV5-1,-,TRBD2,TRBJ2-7,TGCGCCAGCAGCTTGGAGTCTAGCGGGTCCTACGAGCAGTACTTC,CASSLESSGSYEQYF